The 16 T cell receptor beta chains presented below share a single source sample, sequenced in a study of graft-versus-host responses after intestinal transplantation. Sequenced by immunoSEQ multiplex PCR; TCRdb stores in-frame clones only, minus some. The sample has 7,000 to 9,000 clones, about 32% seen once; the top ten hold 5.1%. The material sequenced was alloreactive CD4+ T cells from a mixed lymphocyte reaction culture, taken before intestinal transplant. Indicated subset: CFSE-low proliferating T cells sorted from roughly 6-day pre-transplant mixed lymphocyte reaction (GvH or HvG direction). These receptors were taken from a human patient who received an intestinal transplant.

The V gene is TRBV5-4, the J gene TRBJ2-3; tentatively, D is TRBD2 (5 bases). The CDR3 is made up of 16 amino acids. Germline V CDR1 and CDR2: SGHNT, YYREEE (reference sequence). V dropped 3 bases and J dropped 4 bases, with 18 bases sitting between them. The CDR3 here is CASSSRGGWAADTQYF. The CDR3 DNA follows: TGTGCCAGCAGCTCCCGCGGCGGGTGGGCGGCAGATACGCAGTATTTT.

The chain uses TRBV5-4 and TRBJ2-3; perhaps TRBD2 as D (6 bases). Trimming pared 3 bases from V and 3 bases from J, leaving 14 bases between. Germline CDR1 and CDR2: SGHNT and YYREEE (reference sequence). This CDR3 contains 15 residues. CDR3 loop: CASSSTSTVTDTQYF. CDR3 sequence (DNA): TGTGCCAGCAGCTCGACTAGTACGGTTACAGATACGCAGTATTTT. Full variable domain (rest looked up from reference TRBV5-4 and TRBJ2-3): ETGVTQSPTHLIKTRGQQVTLRCSSQSGHNTVSWYQQALGQGPQFIFQYYREEENGRGNFPPRFSGLQFPNYSSELNVNALELDDSALYLCASSSTSTVTDTQYFGPGTRLTVL.

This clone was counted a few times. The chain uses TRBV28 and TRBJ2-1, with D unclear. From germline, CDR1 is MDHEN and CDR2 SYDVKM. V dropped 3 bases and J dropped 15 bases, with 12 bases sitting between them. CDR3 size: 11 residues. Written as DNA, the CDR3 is TGTGCCAGCAGTTTCTCGAGGTTATCGTTCTTC. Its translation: CASSFSRLSFF.

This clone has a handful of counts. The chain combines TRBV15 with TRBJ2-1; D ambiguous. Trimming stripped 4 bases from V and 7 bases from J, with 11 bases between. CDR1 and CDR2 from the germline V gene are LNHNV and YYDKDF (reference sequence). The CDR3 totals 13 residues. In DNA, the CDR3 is TGTGCCACCAGCATCGGGTTTATAAATGAGCAGTTCTTC. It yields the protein CATSIGFINEQFF.

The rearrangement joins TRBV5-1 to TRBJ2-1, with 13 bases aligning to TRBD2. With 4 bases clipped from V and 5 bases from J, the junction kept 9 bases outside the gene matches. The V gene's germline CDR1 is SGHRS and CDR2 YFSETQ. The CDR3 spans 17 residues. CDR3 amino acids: CASSTRAGTSGNNEQFF. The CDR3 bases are TGCGCCAGCAGCACCCGAGCCGGGACTAGCGGGAACAATGAGCAGTTCTTC.

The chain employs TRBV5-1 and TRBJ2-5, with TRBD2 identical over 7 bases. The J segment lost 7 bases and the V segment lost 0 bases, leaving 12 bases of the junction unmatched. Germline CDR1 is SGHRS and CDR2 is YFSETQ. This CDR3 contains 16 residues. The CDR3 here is CASSLAASAQRGTQYF. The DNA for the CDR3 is TGCGCCAGCAGCTTGGCGGCTAGCGCCCAGCGGGGGACCCAGTACTTC.

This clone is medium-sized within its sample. The CDR3 reads CASSSPPSYEQYF. CDR3 sequence (DNA): TGTGCCAGCAGTTCCCCCCCTTCCTACGAGCAGTACTTC. This chain uses TRBV28 with TRBJ2-7; D unclear. V was pared by 4 bases and J by 1 base, with 8 bases between. Germline V CDR1 and CDR2: MDHEN, SYDVKM. The CDR3 extends over 13 amino acids.

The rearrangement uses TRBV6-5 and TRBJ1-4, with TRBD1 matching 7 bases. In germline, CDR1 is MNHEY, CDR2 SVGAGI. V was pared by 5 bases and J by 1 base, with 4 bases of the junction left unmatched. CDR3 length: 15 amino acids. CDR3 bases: TGTGCCAGCAGTGTAAACAGGGGAACTAATGAAAAACTGTTTTTT. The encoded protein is CASSVNRGTNEKLFF.

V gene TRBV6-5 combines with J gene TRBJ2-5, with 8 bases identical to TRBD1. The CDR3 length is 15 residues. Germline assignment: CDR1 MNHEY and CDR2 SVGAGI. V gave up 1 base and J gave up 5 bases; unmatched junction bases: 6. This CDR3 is CASSYFSGGEETQYF. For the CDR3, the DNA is TGTGCCAGCAGTTACTTTTCAGGGGGCGAGGAGACCCAGTACTTC.

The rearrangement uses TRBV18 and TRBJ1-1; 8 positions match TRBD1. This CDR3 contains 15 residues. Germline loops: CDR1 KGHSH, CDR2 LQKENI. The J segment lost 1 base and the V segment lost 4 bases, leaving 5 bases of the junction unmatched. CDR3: CASSRQGLGNTEAFF. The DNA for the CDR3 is TGTGCCAGCTCACGACAGGGGTTGGGGAACACTGAAGCTTTCTTT.

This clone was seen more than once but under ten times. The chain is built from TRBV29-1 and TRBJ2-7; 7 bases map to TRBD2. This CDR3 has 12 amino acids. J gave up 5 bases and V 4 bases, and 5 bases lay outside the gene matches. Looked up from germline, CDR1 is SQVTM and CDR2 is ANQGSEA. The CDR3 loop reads CSVAGGAHEQYF. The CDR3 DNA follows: TGCAGCGTTGCGGGGGGAGCGCACGAGCAGTACTTC.

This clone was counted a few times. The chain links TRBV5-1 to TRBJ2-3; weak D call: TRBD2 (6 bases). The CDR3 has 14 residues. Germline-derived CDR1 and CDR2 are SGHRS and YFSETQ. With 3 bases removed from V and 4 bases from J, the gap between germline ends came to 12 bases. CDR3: CASSYGRRADTQYF. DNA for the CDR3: TGCGCCAGCAGCTACGGGAGACGGGCAGATACGCAGTATTTT.

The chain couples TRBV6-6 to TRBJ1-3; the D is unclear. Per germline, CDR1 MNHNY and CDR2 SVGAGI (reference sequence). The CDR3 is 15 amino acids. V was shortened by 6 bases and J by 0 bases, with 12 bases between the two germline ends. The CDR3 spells CASRKGATSGNTIYF. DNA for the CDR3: TGTGCCAGCAGAAAGGGAGCGACCTCTGGAAACACCATATATTTT.

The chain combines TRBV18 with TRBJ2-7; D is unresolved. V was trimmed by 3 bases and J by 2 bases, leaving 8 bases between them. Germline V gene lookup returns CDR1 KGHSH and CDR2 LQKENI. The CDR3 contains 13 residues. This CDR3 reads CASSPTRTYEQYF. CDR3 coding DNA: TGTGCCAGCTCACCGACAAGAACCTACGAGCAGTACTTC.

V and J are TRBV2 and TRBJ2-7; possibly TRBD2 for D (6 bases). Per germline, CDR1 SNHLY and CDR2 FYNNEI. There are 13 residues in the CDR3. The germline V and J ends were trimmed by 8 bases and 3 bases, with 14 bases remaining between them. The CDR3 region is CASGERRGYEQYF. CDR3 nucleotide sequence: TGTGCCAGCGGAGAGCGGAGGGGCTACGAGCAGTACTTC.

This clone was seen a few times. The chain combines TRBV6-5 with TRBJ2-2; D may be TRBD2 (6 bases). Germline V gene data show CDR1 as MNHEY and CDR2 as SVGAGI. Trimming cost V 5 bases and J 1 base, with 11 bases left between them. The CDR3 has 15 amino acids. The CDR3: CASSQRRGNTGELFF. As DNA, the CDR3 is TGTGCCAGCAGTCAAAGGCGGGGGAACACCGGGGAGCTGTTTTTT.